Below, one T cell receptor (beta chain) is given with its context. Treatment in this sample: around 19 received Ad26.COV2.S at low or high dose, single or two shots; about 5 received placebo; per-sample allocation not given. Collection of the samples took place on day 63 after the first injection of vaccine or placebo. This person who donated was an adult of 18-55 years in Boston. Vaccine was an Ad26 vector expressing Wuhan-strain SARS-CoV-2 spike. The data were obtained in a study of Ad26.COV2.S vaccination and SARS-CoV-2 variants. Study-level information: Of the COV1001 trial arms, the Ad26.COV2.S arm included the donor. Intramuscular Ad26.COV2.S at 5x10^10 or 1x10^11 viral particles.

Germline V CDR1 and CDR2: SGHRS, YFSETQ. This CDR3 is built from 16 residues. The germline V and J ends were trimmed by 0 bases and 0 bases, with 7 bases remaining between them. Clones were sequenced by immunoSEQ multiplex PCR, and TCRdb holds only the in-frame ones, with some missing. The sample includes around 300,000 clones, about 87% of them seen just once. The chain employs TRBV5-1 and TRBJ1-6; the D gene is possibly TRBD1 (5 bases). The sequenced sample was peripheral blood, obtained in a trial of Ad26.COV2.S vaccine versus placebo. The clonotype originates from a person aged 18-65 years who received the Ad26.COV2.S COVID-19 vaccine or a placebo. The CDR3 coding sequence is TGCGCCAGCAGCTTGGATACAGGCTCCTATAATTCACCCCTCCACTTT. This encodes CASSLDTGSYNSPLHF. Combining the CDR3 with reference TRBV5-1 and TRBJ1-6 gives the whole variable domain KAGVTQTPRYLIKTRGQQVTLSCSPISGHRSVSWYQQTPGQGLQFLFEYFSETQRNKGNFPGRFSGRQFSNSRSEMNVSTLELGDSALYLCASSLDTGSYNSPLHFGNGTRLTVT.